These 18 T cell receptor beta chains came from one sample sequenced in a study of cytomegalovirus exposure and HLA in healthy donors (dated by TCRdb to the late 2010s). To prepare the library, the immunoSEQ multiplex PCR assay was applied. Drawn from immuneACCESS, this table holds only the in-frame rearrangements with V and J called that TCRdb kept. Clones are partly lost; checked studies trace under half to an unresolved V gene and leave the rest unexplained. The sample table contains 110,000 to 150,000 clones; only one count was recorded for around 85% of them. The ten largest clonotypes hold about 2.7% of the sample. Input material: PBMCs. The receptor set was obtained from a man between 18 and 35 years old in good health and CMV-seronegative.

This clone came up once. The rearrangement links TRBV5-1 to TRBJ1-5; TRBD1 is a possible D gene (6 bases). The germline gives CDR1 SGHRS, CDR2 YFSETQ. This CDR3 comprises 15 residues. V was trimmed by 0 bases and J by 2 bases, leaving 9 bases between them. CDR3 amino acids: CASSLGGPGNQPQHF. CDR3 coding DNA: TGCGCCAGCAGCTTGGGGGGGCCTGGCAATCAGCCCCAGCATTTT.

This chain connects TRBV9 to TRBJ2-2; possibly TRBD1 for D (6 bases). Germline V gene data show CDR1 as SGDLS and CDR2 as YYNGEE. The germline V and J ends were trimmed by 3 bases and 4 bases, with 16 bases remaining between them. The CDR3 extends over 16 amino acids. CDR3 protein: CASSGSGTRTTGELFF. CDR3 DNA sequence: TGTGCCAGCAGCGGATCCGGGACAAGGACCACCGGGGAGCTGTTTTTT.

The gene calls are TRBV18 and TRBJ2-1; 7 bases are a match to TRBD1. Germline V gene lookup returns CDR1 KGHSH and CDR2 LQKENI. CDR3 length: 15 residues. The J segment lost 3 bases and the V segment lost 3 bases, leaving 5 bases of the junction unmatched. The CDR3 spells CASSPPGTVYNEQFF. In DNA form, the CDR3 reads TGTGCCAGCTCACCTCCCGGGACAGTCTACAATGAGCAGTTCTTC.

This chain joins TRBV6-5 and TRBJ2-5; D call uncertain. Germline assignment: CDR1 MNHEY and CDR2 SVGAGI. This CDR3 has 14 residues. Trimming left V 4 bases short and J 5 bases short, with 14 bases between. CDR3 region: CASSFHSTVETQYF. As DNA, the CDR3 is TGTGCCAGCAGTTTCCACTCGACTGTGGAGACCCAGTACTTC.

This chain joins TRBV15 and TRBJ1-3; no clear D. The V end lost 1 base, the J end lost 0 bases, and 7 bases lay between the germline ends. The germline CDR1 and CDR2 sequences are LNHNV and YYDKDF (reference sequence). This CDR3 has 15 amino acids. This CDR3 is CATSRVGNSGNTIYF. CDR3 coding DNA: TGTGCCACCAGCAGAGTGGGCAACTCTGGAAACACCATATATTTT.

The V and J genes are TRBV2 and TRBJ2-7, with D maybe TRBD2 (5 bases). Looked up from germline, CDR1 is SNHLY and CDR2 is FYNNEI. V lost 5 bases and J 1 base, leaving 6 bases between the germline ends. This CDR3 comprises 12 residues. CDR3 sequence reads: CASSRGSYEQYF. DNA for the CDR3: TGTGCCAGCAGTCGGGGTTCCTACGAGCAGTACTTC.

Only one count was recorded for this clone. The chain combines TRBV5-5 with TRBJ2-6; D might be TRBD2 (5 bases). V gave up 4 bases and J gave up 3 bases, with 20 bases separating them. Germline V gives CDR1 SGHKS, CDR2 YYEKEE (reference sequence). The CDR3 runs 18 residues. CDR3 amino acids: CASSAEDGPFFGANVLTF. The CDR3, as DNA: TGTGCCAGCAGCGCGGAGGATGGCCCTTTCTTTGGGGCCAACGTCCTGACTTTC.

This clone appeared once. The chain joins TRBV5-6 to TRBJ1-2, with a tentative D call TRBD1 (5 bases). The CDR3 sequence is 15 residues long. Germline loops: CDR1 SGHDT, CDR2 YYEEEE. V lost 5 bases, J lost 2 bases, and 16 bases lay in between. CDR3 in amino acids: CASRWGVMLNYGYTF. The CDR3 DNA sequence: TGTGCCAGCAGGTGGGGGGTGATGTTGAACTATGGCTACACCTTC.

The chain is built from TRBV5-5 and TRBJ1-1; a possible D gene is TRBD1 (6 bases). Trimming took 2 bases from V and 5 from J, leaving 16 bases between them. The CDR3 has 15 amino acids. CDR1 is SGHKS, CDR2 YYEKEE, per germline (reference sequence). The CDR3 DNA sequence: TGTGCCAGCAGCTTTGGCGGGGGGCCTTATACTGAAGCTTTCTTT. This gives the protein CASSFGGGPYTEAFF.

This sequence joins TRBV4-1 and TRBJ2-7; 8 bases agree with TRBD2. The CDR3 loop spans 15 amino acids. The junction had 4 bases not matched to a gene; V was cut back by 0 bases and J by 3 bases. Germline CDR1 MGHRA, CDR2 YSYEKL. CDR3 loop: CASSQDSGGSYEQYF. CDR3 nucleotides: TGCGCCAGCAGCCAAGACAGCGGGGGTAGCTACGAGCAGTACTTC.

The V gene is TRBV21-1, the J gene TRBJ2-7; the D call of TRBD1 is as the table states it, not checked on the DNA. TRBV21-1 is a documented pseudogene. CDR3 length: 10 amino acids. CDR3 in DNA: TGTGCCAGCAGCAACAACGAGCAGTACTTC. Its protein is CASSNNEQYF.

The genes are TRBV6-6 and TRBJ2-7; TRBD1 aligns across 9 bases. Losses at the gene ends were 4 bases for V and 2 bases for J; bases not matched to a gene: 3. This CDR3 is built from 14 residues. The V gene's germline CDR1 is MNHNY and CDR2 SVGAGI (reference sequence). CDR3 nucleotide sequence: TGTGCCAGCAGTTCCGGACAGGGGACCTACGAGCAGTACTTC. Its protein product is CASSSGQGTYEQYF.

The rearrangement links TRBV19 to TRBJ2-7, with a tentative D call TRBD1 (6 bases). V was cut by 5 bases and J by 3 bases, with 11 bases left in between. The germline V gene has CDR1 LNHDA and CDR2 SQIVND (reference sequence). The CDR3 is made up of 13 amino acids. The CDR3 protein is CASSPPDSYEQYF. CDR3 sequence (DNA): TGTGCCAGTAGTCCCCCGGACAGCTACGAGCAGTACTTC.

V gene TRBV28 combines with J gene TRBJ2-7; D ambiguous. There are 15 residues in the CDR3. Germline loops: CDR1 MDHEN, CDR2 SYDVKM. V was trimmed by 6 bases and J by 0 bases, leaving 15 bases between them. The CDR3 DNA reads as TGTGCCAGCAGACCCTATCTTTCCTCCTCCTACGAGCAGTACTTC. Translating it yields CASRPYLSSSYEQYF.

This rearrangement joins TRBV29-1 to TRBJ2-6, with D possibly being TRBD2 (5 bases). CDR3 length: 16 amino acids. Trimming removed 5 bases at V and 1 base at J, with 15 bases between. Germline V gene lookup returns CDR1 SQVTM and CDR2 ANQGSEA. The CDR3 coding sequence is TGCAGCGTTCCGTCGCGAGGGCAATCTGGGGCCAACGTCCTGACTTTC. Protein product: CSVPSRGQSGANVLTF.

CDR3 residues: CASSVEGYGYTF. The CDR3, as DNA: TGTGCCAGTAGCGTGGAGGGGTATGGCTACACCTTC. This rearrangement joins TRBV19 to TRBJ1-2, with a possible D match to TRBD1 (5 bases). The CDR3 covers 12 residues. The germline V gene encodes CDR1 LNHDA and CDR2 SQIVND (reference sequence). Trimming pared 6 bases from V and 5 bases from J, leaving 10 bases between.

The V call is TRBV2, the J call TRBJ1-1; a possible D gene is TRBD1 (5 bases). Trimming took 9 bases from V and 5 from J, leaving 16 bases between them. The CDR3 contains 13 residues. The germline gives CDR1 SNHLY, CDR2 FYNNEI. CDR3 residues: CASSGEGETEAFF. CDR3 bases: TGTGCCAGTTCGGGGGAGGGAGAAACTGAAGCTTTCTTT.

The chain employs TRBV6-1 and TRBJ2-7, with D perhaps TRBD2 (6 bases). CDR1 and CDR2 (germline): MNHNS, SASEGT. The V gene lost 7 bases and the J gene lost 2 bases, with 9 bases spanning the gap. This CDR3 is 12 amino acids long. The CDR3 DNA sequence: TGTGCCAGCAAGGAGGGCCCCTACGAGCAGTACTTC. Translated: CASKEGPYEQYF.